These 5 T cell receptor beta chains were all obtained from the same sample, sequenced in a study of CD8 T cells in Susac syndrome. RNA in amounts of about 0.5 to 1 ug was reverse transcribed with random hexamers. TCRdb used MiXCR to reprocess the immunoSEQ multiplex PCR reads, holding one entry per CDR3 protein. Of 90,000 to 150,000 distinct CDR3 sequences listed, approximately 93% are singletons. The specimen sequenced was CD4+ T cells from PBMCs. All receptors derive from a human donor with multiple sclerosis.

CDR3 in amino acids: CASSRGAAQETQYF. CDR3 DNA: TGTGCCAGCAGCCGGGGGGCGGCCCAAGAGACCCAGTACTTC. The rearrangement uses TRBV3-1 and TRBJ2-5; the D gene could be TRBD1 or TRBD2 (6 bases each). The CDR3 covers 14 residues. Germline assignment: CDR1 LGHDT and CDR2 YNNKEL (reference sequence). Trimming took 4 bases from V and 1 from J, leaving 10 bases between them.

The chain is built from TRBV19 and TRBJ2-6, with D perhaps TRBD1 or TRBD2 (5 bases each). Trimming shortened V by 5 bases and J by 0 bases, and 11 bases separated the two germline ends. Per the germline V gene, CDR1 is LNHDA and CDR2 is SQIVND (reference sequence). The CDR3 consists of 16 residues. CDR3 protein: CASSEGISSGANVLTF. The CDR3 DNA is TGTGCCAGTAGTGAGGGGATTAGCTCTGGGGCCAACGTCCTGACTTTC.

The V call is TRBV30, the J call TRBJ2-3, with TRBD2 matching 8 bases. The CDR3 runs to 13 residues. Germline V CDR1 and CDR2: GTSNPN, SVGIG (reference sequence). V lost 8 bases, J lost 8 bases, and 12 bases stayed unmatched. The CDR3 loop reads CARTGGAEVTQYF. In DNA form, the CDR3 reads TGTGCCCGCACCGGGGGGGCAGAGGTTACGCAGTATTTT.

The chain uses TRBV3-1 and TRBJ1-2; unclear D gene. The germline CDR1 and CDR2 sequences are LGHDT and YNNKEL (reference sequence). CDR3 length: 15 residues. Trimming took 0 bases from V and 7 from J, leaving 15 bases between them. The CDR3 is CASSQDPPRVSGYTF. In nucleotides, the CDR3 is TGTGCCAGCAGCCAAGATCCCCCACGGGTTAGTGGCTACACCTTC. Drawing the rest from reference TRBV3-1 and TRBJ1-2, the complete variable domain is DTAVSQTPKYLVTQMGNDKSIKCEQNLGHDTMYWYKQDSKKFLKIMFSYNNKELIINETVPNRFSPKSPDKAHLNLHINSLELGDSAVYFCASSQDPPRVSGYTFGSGTRLTVV.

The gene calls are TRBV10-3 and TRBJ2-3, with D possibly TRBD2 on 6 matching bases. The germline V gene encodes CDR1 ENHRY and CDR2 SYGVKD. V gave up 6 bases and J gave up 1 base, with 8 bases separating them. The CDR3 is 13 amino acids. The CDR3 protein is CAIRTGGTDTQYF. CDR3 DNA: TGTGCCATCAGGACGGGGGGCACAGATACGCAGTATTTT.